These 11 T cell receptor beta chains originate from one sample sequenced in a study of T cell repertoires in cytomegalovirus infection. These receptors' antigens are unknown. TCRdb independently ran MiXCR on the reads; one entry per CDR3 protein. The repertoire holds roughly 990,000 distinct CDR3 sequences, with around a third as singletons. The input for sequencing was cultured CD8+ T cells from PBMCs, taken from culture after CMV antigen stimulation. The receptors derive from a human donor in good health (CMV status not recorded). Some clones in this sample may be carry-over from other donors' samples.

This clonotype was detected once. The V gene is TRBV10-3, the J gene TRBJ2-7, with D maybe TRBD2 (5 bases). This CDR3 is 14 amino acids long. V was pared by 2 bases and J by 3 bases, with 11 bases between. Germline CDR1 reads ENHRY; CDR2 reads SYGVKD. CDR3 amino acids: CAISEATRGYEQYV. The CDR3 region has the DNA TGTGCCATCAGTGAGGCTACACGGGGCTACGAGCAGTACGTC.

This chain uses TRBV27 with TRBJ1-5; tentatively, D is TRBD1 (5 bases). This CDR3 has 16 residues. The V gene's germline CDR1 is MNHEY and CDR2 SMNVEV (reference sequence). The V and J ends lost 9 bases and 0 bases respectively, with 18 bases between them. The CDR3 bases are TGTGCCAGTCTAGAGAGGGGCATAGCTAGCAATCAGCCCCAGCATTTT. As protein: CASLERGIASNQPQHF.

This clonotype came up a few times. The rearrangement links TRBV27 to TRBJ1-1; D not certain. Germline CDR1 is MNHEY and CDR2 is SMNVEV (reference sequence). Trimming stripped 0 bases from V and 2 bases from J, with 10 bases between. The length of the CDR3 is 15 residues. The CDR3 region has the DNA TGTGCCAGCAGTTTATCTTCCGGGAGCAACACTGAAGCTTTCTTT. Amino acid sequence: CASSLSSGSNTEAFF.

The table lists this clonotype with a few counts. The chain is built from TRBV19 and TRBJ1-1; possibly TRBD1 for D (5 bases). Germline-derived CDR1 and CDR2 are LNHDA and SQIVND (reference sequence). V shed 9 bases and J shed 7 bases, with 9 bases lying between them. The CDR3 extends over 10 amino acids. The CDR3 sequence is CASQGYEAFF. Written as DNA, the CDR3 is TGTGCCAGCCAGGGTTATGAAGCTTTCTTT.

The genes are TRBV19 and TRBJ2-2, with TRBD1 matching over 8 bases. The CDR3 consists of 14 residues. J gave up 7 bases and V 6 bases, and 7 bases lay outside the gene matches. From germline, CDR1 is LNHDA and CDR2 SQIVND (reference sequence). CDR3 nucleotides: TGTGCCAGTAGGTCGACAGGGGTTGACGGGGAGCTGTTTTTT. Protein: CASRSTGVDGELFF.

The chain recombines TRBV6-5 with TRBJ1-1; tentatively, D is TRBD1 (6 bases). Germline lookup yields CDR1 MNHEY and CDR2 SVGAGI. Trimming left V 5 bases short and J 1 base short, with 14 bases between. The CDR3 runs to 15 residues. In nucleotides, the CDR3 is TGTGCCAGCAGTGACACCCAGGGGTGGAACACTGAAGCTTTCTTT. Protein product: CASSDTQGWNTEAFF.

This clonotype was counted between two and nine times. V and J are TRBV4-1 and TRBJ2-1; 12 nucleotides agree with TRBD2. CDR1 and CDR2 (germline): MGHRA, YSYEKL. The V segment lost 0 bases and the J segment 4 bases; nucleotides outside the gene matches: 7. The CDR3 loop spans 18 amino acids. CDR3 sequence: CASSQEPSGGAKYNEQFF. The CDR3 region has the DNA TGCGCCAGCAGCCAAGAACCTAGCGGGGGGGCGAAGTACAATGAGCAGTTCTTC.

The chain employs TRBV6-5 and TRBJ1-5, with D uncertain. The CDR3 runs 14 residues. Trimming shortened V by 6 bases and J by 3 bases, and 12 bases separated the two germline ends. Germline CDR1 reads MNHEY; CDR2 reads SVGAGI. CDR3 loop: CASRPRDHNQPQHF. The CDR3 coding sequence is TGTGCCAGCAGGCCCCGGGATCACAATCAGCCCCAGCATTTT.

The chain carries TRBV6-5 and TRBJ2-3, with a possible D match to TRBD2 (5 bases). CDR3 size: 16 residues. V was clipped by 0 bases and J by 0 bases, with 10 bases between them. In germline, CDR1 is MNHEY, CDR2 SVGAGI. DNA for the CDR3: TGTGCCAGCAGTTACTCACTTCGGGAAAGCACAGATACGCAGTATTTT. Protein: CASSYSLRESTDTQYF.

The chain has TRBV27 and TRBJ2-3, with TRBD1 identical over 7 bases. V trimming: 4 bases; J trimming: 6 bases; junction bases outside the gene matches: 7. This CDR3 is built from 14 residues. Per the germline V gene, CDR1 is MNHEY and CDR2 is SMNVEV (reference sequence). CDR3 DNA sequence: TGTGCCAGCAGTTCGGGACAGAAAAGGGATACGCAGTATTTT. This translates into CASSSGQKRDTQYF.

The chain links TRBV5-4 to TRBJ2-5, with TRBD2 identical over 9 bases. V shed 4 bases, J shed 4 bases, and the junction held 2 bases outside the gene matches. The CDR3 is 13 amino acids. CDR1 SGHNT and CDR2 YYREEE come from the germline V gene (reference sequence). The CDR3 protein is CASSRSGGETQYF. DNA of the CDR3: TGTGCCAGCAGCCGTAGCGGGGGAGAGACCCAGTACTTC.